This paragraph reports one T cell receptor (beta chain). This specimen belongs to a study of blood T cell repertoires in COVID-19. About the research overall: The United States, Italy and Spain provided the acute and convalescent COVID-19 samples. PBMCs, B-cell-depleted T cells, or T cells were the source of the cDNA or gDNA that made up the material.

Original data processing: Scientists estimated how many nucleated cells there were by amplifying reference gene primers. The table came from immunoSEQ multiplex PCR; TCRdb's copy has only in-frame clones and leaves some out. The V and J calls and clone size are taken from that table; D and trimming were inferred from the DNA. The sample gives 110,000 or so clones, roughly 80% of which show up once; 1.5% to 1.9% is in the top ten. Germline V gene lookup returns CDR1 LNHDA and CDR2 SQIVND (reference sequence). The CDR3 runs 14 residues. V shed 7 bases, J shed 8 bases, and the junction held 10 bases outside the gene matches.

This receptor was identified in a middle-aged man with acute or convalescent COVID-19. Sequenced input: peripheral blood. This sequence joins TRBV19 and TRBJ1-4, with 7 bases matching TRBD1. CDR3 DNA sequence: TGTGCCAGTACCGATGACAGGGCCGTCGAAAAACTGTTTTTT. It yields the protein CASTDDRAVEKLFF.